Below, 21 T cell receptor beta chains from the same sample are listed, as sequenced in a study of control samples from healthy donors and cancer patients. Using immunoSEQ multiplex PCR, the repertoire was profiled, and TCRdb retains in-frame clones only, with some absent. Here the sample spans over 110,000 clones, about nine tenths being singletons. Sequenced input: blood. These receptors all stem from a man aged 25 to 40 in good health.

The chain links TRBV5-1 to TRBJ2-1; 10 positions match TRBD2. The length of the CDR3 is 18 residues. Germline V gives CDR1 SGHRS, CDR2 YFSETQ. The ends lost 4 bases at V and 0 bases at J; junction bases unmatched: 10. CDR3 sequence: CASSPGLAVDSSYNEQFF. CDR3 coding DNA: TGCGCCAGCAGCCCTGGACTAGCGGTTGATAGCTCCTACAATGAGCAGTTCTTC. Full variable domain (rest looked up from reference TRBV5-1 and TRBJ2-1): KAGVTQTPRYLIKTRGQQVTLSCSPISGHRSVSWYQQTPGQGLQFLFEYFSETQRNKGNFPGRFSGRQFSNSRSEMNVSTLELGDSALYLCASSPGLAVDSSYNEQFFGPGTRLTVL.

The CDR3 sequence is CAWSVPPGELFF. The DNA of the CDR3 is TGTGCCTGGAGTGTACCCCCCGGGGAGCTGTTTTTT. The rearrangement links TRBV30 to TRBJ2-2; D uncertain. The germline V gene encodes CDR1 GTSNPN and CDR2 SVGIG (reference sequence). This CDR3 comprises 12 residues. The ends were cut back, 0 bases at V and 6 bases at J, with 5 bases in the middle.

The genes are TRBV5-8 and TRBJ1-1, with a possible D match to TRBD1 (6 bases). Trimming left V 9 bases short and J 6 bases short, with 24 bases between. Germline CDR1 is SGHTS and CDR2 is YDEGEE. The CDR3 totals 15 residues. This chain's CDR3 is CATLSYGTPGSEAFF. The CDR3 DNA reads as TGTGCCACGCTATCTTACGGGACACCCGGGTCTGAAGCTTTCTTT.

This sequence joins TRBV3-1 (or the pseudogene TRBV3-2) and TRBJ1-1; D gene unclear. From germline, CDR1 is LGHDT and CDR2 YNNKEL (reference sequence). The CDR3 spans 12 residues. The V and J ends lost 1 base and 7 bases respectively, with 7 bases between them. In DNA, the CDR3 is TGTGCCAGCAGCCAAGCGGGCCGTGAAGCTTTCTTT. Amino acids: CASSQAGREAFF.

The chain employs TRBV5-4 and TRBJ1-2, with 7 nucleotides matching TRBD1. This CDR3 spans 15 amino acids. The V gene end was trimmed by 4 bases and the J gene end by 5 bases; junction bases not matched to a gene: 11. Germline V gene sequence: CDR1 SGHNT, CDR2 YYREEE (reference sequence). The CDR3 DNA reads as TGTGCCAGCAGCCTGGGTGAGGGGGCCTTGTATGGCTACACCTTC. Translating gives CASSLGEGALYGYTF.

This chain links TRBV7-9 with TRBJ1-4, with D unresolved. V was clipped by 5 bases and J by 8 bases, with 12 bases between them. The germline CDR1 and CDR2 sequences are SEHNR and FQNEAQ (reference sequence). CDR3 size: 13 residues. CDR3 DNA sequence: TGTGCCAGCAGCCCGCAGATGAAGGAAAAACTGTTTTTT. It encodes CASSPQMKEKLFF.

This clone has a single count. The CDR3 nucleotides are TGTGCCAGCAGCCAAGATGGTCTAGACTACAATGAGCAGTTCTTC. Protein sequence: CASSQDGLDYNEQFF. This chain joins TRBV3-1 (or the pseudogene TRBV3-2) and TRBJ2-1, with unresolved D. In germline, CDR1 is LGHDT, CDR2 YNNKEL (reference sequence). Trimming removed 0 bases at V and 3 bases at J, with 9 bases between. The CDR3 consists of 15 residues.

The V gene is TRBV28, the J gene TRBJ1-2; D remains unclear. CDR1 MDHEN and CDR2 SYDVKM come from the germline V gene. Trimming cost V 7 bases and J 7 bases, with 16 bases left between them. This CDR3 has 13 amino acids. The CDR3 coding sequence is TGTGCCAGCAATTATTATGCGTCCGCTGGCTACACCTTC. It is translated as CASNYYASAGYTF.

The CDR3 spells CASTPRANYNEQFF. DNA for the CDR3: TGTGCCAGTACCCCGCGAGCAAACTACAATGAGCAGTTCTTC. The rearrangement uses TRBV19 and TRBJ2-1; no clear D. This CDR3 contains 14 residues. Per germline, CDR1 LNHDA and CDR2 SQIVND (reference sequence). Trimming took 7 bases from V and 3 from J, leaving 13 bases between them. Full variable domain (remainder filled in from reference TRBV19 and TRBJ2-1): DGGITQSPKYLFRKEGQNVTLSCEQNLNHDAMYWYRQDPGQGLRLIYYSQIVNDFQKGDIAEGYSVSREKKESFPLTVTSAQKNPTAFYLCASTPRANYNEQFFGPGTRLTVL.

The rearrangement links TRBV20-1 to TRBJ2-5; 7 nucleotides align to TRBD2. Germline lookup yields CDR1 DFQATT and CDR2 SNEGSKA (reference sequence). Unmatched junction bases numbered 15, after V lost 3 bases and J lost 2 bases. The CDR3 covers 17 residues. The CDR3 sequence: CSASSPLLSGDQETQYF. In DNA form, the CDR3 reads TGCAGTGCTAGTTCCCCACTCCTGAGCGGGGATCAAGAGACCCAGTACTTC.

The chain has TRBV27 and TRBJ1-1, with 7 positions matching TRBD1. The germline gives CDR1 MNHEY, CDR2 SMNVEV (reference sequence). V was clipped by 2 bases and J by 4 bases; unmatched bases: 4. This CDR3 is built from 14 residues. CDR3 DNA: TGTGCCAGCAGTTTAAATAGACAGGGCACTGAAGCTTTCTTT. Translation: CASSLNRQGTEAFF.

This chain uses TRBV4-1 with TRBJ1-1; TRBD1 is a possible D gene (5 bases). V lost 2 bases to trimming and J lost 5 bases, with 6 bases between them. The CDR3 is 12 amino acids. The germline V gene has CDR1 MGHRA and CDR2 YSYEKL. The CDR3 sequence is CASSQWGTEAFF. The CDR3 DNA reads as TGCGCCAGCAGCCAATGGGGGACTGAAGCTTTCTTT.

This clone appeared a few times. V and J are TRBV7-8 and TRBJ2-5; the match to TRBD2 covers 13 bases. The ends lost 1 base at V and 4 bases at J; junction bases unmatched: 9. CDR1 and CDR2 (germline): SGHVS, FQNEAQ. This CDR3 is built from 18 residues. CDR3 protein: CASSLEGRTSGRLETQYF. The DNA of the CDR3 is TGTGCCAGCAGCTTAGAGGGTAGGACTAGCGGGAGACTAGAGACCCAGTACTTC.

V usage is TRBV19 and J usage is TRBJ2-7; 8 nucleotides align to TRBD1. The CDR3 has 13 amino acids. The ends lost 5 bases at V and 6 bases at J; junction bases unmatched: 6. Germline CDR1 is LNHDA and CDR2 is SQIVND (reference sequence). The CDR3 protein is CASSDRGLGEQYF. CDR3 DNA: TGTGCCAGTAGTGACAGGGGACTGGGCGAGCAGTACTTC.

The chain joins TRBV2 to TRBJ1-2; TRBD1 is a possible D gene (5 bases). Germline V gene data show CDR1 as SNHLY and CDR2 as FYNNEI. Trimming took off 8 bases at V and 7 bases at J, with 14 bases between the two ends. This CDR3 contains 12 residues. DNA for the CDR3: TGTGCCAGCCGAGGTCAGGGTTCTGGCTACACCTTC. The encoded protein is CASRGQGSGYTF. Variable domain in full (rest from reference TRBV2 and TRBJ1-2): EPEVTQTPSHQVTQMGQEVILRCVPISNHLYFYWYRQILGQKVEFLVSFYNNEISEKSEIFDDQFSVERPDGSNFTLKIRSTKLEDSAMYFCASRGQGSGYTFGSGTRLTVV.

This chain connects TRBV7-2 to TRBJ1-2; D uncertain. The CDR3 contains 13 residues. Germline values: CDR1 SGHTA, CDR2 FQGNSA. Trimming pared 1 base from V and 7 bases from J, leaving 10 bases between. The CDR3 nucleotides read TGTGCCAGCAGCTTAGAGATTCTCGGTGGCTACACCTTC. This gives the protein CASSLEILGGYTF.

The CDR3: CASRTTVGNSPLHF. Here the CDR3 DNA reads TGTGCCAGCAGGACGACAGTGGGTAATTCACCCCTCCACTTT. This sequence joins TRBV6-5 and TRBJ1-6, with a possible D match to TRBD1 (5 bases). The CDR3 is 14 amino acids. V was shortened by 6 bases and J by 6 bases, with 12 bases between the two germline ends. Germline V gene lookup returns CDR1 MNHEY and CDR2 SVGAGI.

V and J are TRBV3-1 (or the pseudogene TRBV3-2) and TRBJ1-3; a weak D match, TRBD1 (6 bases). Looked up from germline, CDR1 is LGHDT and CDR2 is YNNKEL (reference sequence). The CDR3 has 15 residues. The V and J ends lost 6 bases and 0 bases respectively, with 12 bases between them. The DNA of the CDR3 is TGTGCCAGCAGGCCTCAGGGGACCTCTGGAAACACCATATATTTT. Protein: CASRPQGTSGNTIYF.

The chain links TRBV5-6 to TRBJ2-3; TRBD2 matches at 8 bases. CDR1 and CDR2 (germline): SGHDT, YYEEEE. The CDR3 runs 15 residues. Germline trimming cut 0 bases from V and 6 bases from J; bases unmatched to any gene: 6. The CDR3 nucleotides read TGTGCCAGCAGCTTGGGGGCGGGAGGTGCGGATACGCAGTATTTT. Its translation: CASSLGAGGADTQYF.

The chain couples TRBV28 to TRBJ1-4; TRBD1 aligns across 8 bases. Germline V gene sequence: CDR1 MDHEN, CDR2 SYDVKM. The CDR3 is 13 amino acids. The J segment lost 7 bases and the V segment lost 9 bases, leaving 7 bases of the junction unmatched. The CDR3, as DNA: TGTGCCAGTACTACAGGGGGTCTTGAAAAACTGTTTTTT. The encoded protein is CASTTGGLEKLFF.

This chain joins TRBV24-1 and TRBJ1-5, with D maybe TRBD1 (5 bases). The CDR3 has 14 residues. Germline V lookup: CDR1 KGHDR, CDR2 SFDVKD. The V end lost 5 bases, the J end lost 0 bases, and 7 bases lay between the germline ends. The CDR3 coding sequence is TGTGCCACCAGTGTGGACACTAGCAATCAGCCCCAGCATTTT. Translated: CATSVDTSNQPQHF.